Listed here are 7 T cell receptor beta chains from one sample, sequenced in a study of cytomegalovirus exposure and HLA in healthy donors. Amplification used 60 Vbeta primers and 13 Jbeta primers. Clones were sequenced by immunoSEQ multiplex PCR, and TCRdb holds only the in-frame ones, with some missing. Its table lists around 140,000 clones. Sequencing was performed on PBMCs. Source of these receptors: a young man in good health and CMV-seronegative.

This rearrangement joins TRBV5-6 to TRBJ1-1, with TRBD1 matching over 9 bases. CDR1 and CDR2 (germline): SGHDT, YYEEEE. V lost 4 bases and J lost 0; bases outside the gene matches: 7. This CDR3 contains 16 residues. The CDR3 DNA reads as TGTGCCAGCAGCCCCACGGGACAGGGTATGAACACTGAAGCTTTCTTT. This gives the protein CASSPTGQGMNTEAFF.

This chain uses TRBV5-1 with TRBJ2-2, with 7 bases fitting TRBD1. This CDR3 is 12 amino acids long. Trimming cost V 8 bases and J 7 bases; bases outside gene matches: 5. CDR1 SGHRS and CDR2 YFSETQ come from the germline V gene. CDR3 in amino acids: CASRQGNGELFF. CDR3 coding DNA: TGCGCCAGTCGACAGGGAAACGGGGAGCTGTTTTTT.

The chain employs TRBV19 and TRBJ2-6, with D possibly TRBD1 on 5 matching bases. Germline V CDR1 and CDR2: LNHDA, SQIVND (reference sequence). The CDR3 runs 13 residues. The V end was cut by 0 bases, the J end by 12 bases, with 9 bases between. The CDR3 here is CASSIDRASVLTF. The CDR3, as DNA: TGTGCCAGTAGTATAGACAGGGCGAGCGTCCTGACTTTC.

This rearrangement joins TRBV7-2 to TRBJ2-5, with 9 bases fitting TRBD2. CDR3 length: 14 amino acids. CDR1 is SGHTA and CDR2 is FQGNSA in the germline V gene. Trimming took 5 bases from V and 5 from J; bases not matched to a gene: 6. The CDR3 here is CASSTLAGRETQYF. As DNA, the CDR3 is TGTGCCAGCAGCACACTAGCGGGCCGGGAGACCCAGTACTTC.

The chain links TRBV19 to TRBJ1-1; tentatively, D is TRBD1 (5 bases). Looked up from germline, CDR1 is LNHDA and CDR2 is SQIVND (reference sequence). CDR3 length: 14 residues. Trimming removed 7 bases from V and 0 bases from J, with 12 bases in between. The CDR3 loop reads CASTSTAMNTEAFF. The CDR3 nucleotides read TGTGCCAGTACCTCGACAGCTATGAACACTGAAGCTTTCTTT.

The CDR3, as DNA: TGTGCCAGCAGCACCGCAGCGGGGGCCTCAAGCTCCTACGAGCAGTACTTC. It specifies CASSTAAGASSSYEQYF. V and J are TRBV28 and TRBJ2-7, with TRBD2 identical over 8 bases. CDR1 is MDHEN, CDR2 SYDVKM, per germline. CDR3 length: 17 residues. The ends lost 6 bases at V and 0 bases at J; junction bases unmatched: 13.

This rearrangement joins TRBV27 to TRBJ2-7, with 8 bases aligning to TRBD1. The CDR3 sequence is 14 residues long. Trimming removed 7 bases from V and 6 bases from J; junction bases left unmatched: 11. Germline assignment: CDR1 MNHEY and CDR2 SMNVEV (reference sequence). In DNA form, the CDR3 reads TGTGCCAGCAATAAACGACAGGGGCACCGCGAGCAGTACTTC. Residues: CASNKRQGHREQYF.